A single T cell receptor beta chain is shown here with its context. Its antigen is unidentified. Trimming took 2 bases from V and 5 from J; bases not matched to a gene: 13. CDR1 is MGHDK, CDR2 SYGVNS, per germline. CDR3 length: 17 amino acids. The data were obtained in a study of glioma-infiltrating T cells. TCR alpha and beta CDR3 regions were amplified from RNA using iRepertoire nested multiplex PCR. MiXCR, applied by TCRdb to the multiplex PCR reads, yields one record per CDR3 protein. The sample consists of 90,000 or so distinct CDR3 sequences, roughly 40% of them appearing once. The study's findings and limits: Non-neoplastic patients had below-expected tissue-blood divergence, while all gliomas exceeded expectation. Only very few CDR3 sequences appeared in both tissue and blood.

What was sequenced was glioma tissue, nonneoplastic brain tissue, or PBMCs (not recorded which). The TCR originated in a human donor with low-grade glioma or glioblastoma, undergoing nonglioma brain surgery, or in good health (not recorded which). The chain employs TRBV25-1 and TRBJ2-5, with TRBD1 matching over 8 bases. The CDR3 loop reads CASSEARTGSRRETQYF. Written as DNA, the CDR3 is TGTGCCAGCAGTGAAGCCAGGACAGGGTCGAGGAGGGAGACCCAGTACTTC.